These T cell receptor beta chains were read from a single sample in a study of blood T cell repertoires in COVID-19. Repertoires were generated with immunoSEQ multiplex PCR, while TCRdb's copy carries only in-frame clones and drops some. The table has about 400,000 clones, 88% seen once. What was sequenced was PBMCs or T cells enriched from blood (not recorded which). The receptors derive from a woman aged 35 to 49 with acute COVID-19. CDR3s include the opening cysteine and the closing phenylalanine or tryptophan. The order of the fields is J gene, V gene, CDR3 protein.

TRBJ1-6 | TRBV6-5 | CASTRGSYNSPLHF
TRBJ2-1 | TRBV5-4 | CASSLLALEQFF
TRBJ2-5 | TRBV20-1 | CSARPELTQYF
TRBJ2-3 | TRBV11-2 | CASSLRGTSGPDTQYF
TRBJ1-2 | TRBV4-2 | CASSQVSEVGGYGYTF
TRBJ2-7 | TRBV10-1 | CASSESKPPYEQYF
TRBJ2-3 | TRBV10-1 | CASSDSSGGFLGDTQYF
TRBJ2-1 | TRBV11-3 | CASSLGSSYNEQFF
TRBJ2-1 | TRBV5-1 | CASSLDQGNEQFF
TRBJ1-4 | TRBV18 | CASSQDRTNEKLFF
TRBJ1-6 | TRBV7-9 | CASSPPLSFSPLHF
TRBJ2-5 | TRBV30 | CAWRGLGGWEETQYF
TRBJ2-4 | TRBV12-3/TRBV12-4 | CASKGGAAAIQYF
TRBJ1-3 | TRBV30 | CAWSVAGAVPGNTIYF
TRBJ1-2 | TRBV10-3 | CAISASGGERGYTF
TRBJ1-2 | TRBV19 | CASRISSGGSNYGYTF
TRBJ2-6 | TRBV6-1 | CASSERLLGANVLTF
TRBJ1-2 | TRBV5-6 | CASSLAGFSNYGYTF
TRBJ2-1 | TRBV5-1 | CASSYGSSPHEQFF
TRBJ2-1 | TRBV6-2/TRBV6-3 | CASSYGESSYNEQFF
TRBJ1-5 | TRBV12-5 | CASGLAGEGIQPQHF
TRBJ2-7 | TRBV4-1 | CASSAIQGAYEQYF
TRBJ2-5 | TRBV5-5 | CASSLAGTSWETQYF
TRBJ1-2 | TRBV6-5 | CASSYYDRANYGYTF
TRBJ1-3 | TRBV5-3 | CARSLFRAGNTIYF
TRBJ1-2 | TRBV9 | CASSSHQGSYGYTF
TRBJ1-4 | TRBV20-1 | CSAPRQGQLFF
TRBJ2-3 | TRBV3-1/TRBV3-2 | CASSRGQSSTDTQYF
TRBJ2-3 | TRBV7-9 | CASSHGQGAGDTQYF
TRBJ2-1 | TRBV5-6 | CASQTPRGGNEQFF
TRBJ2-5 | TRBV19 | CASSTGGVETQYF
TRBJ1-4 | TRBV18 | CASSPQAGSNEKLFF
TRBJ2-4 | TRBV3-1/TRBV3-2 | CASSQQLDGGREYIQYF
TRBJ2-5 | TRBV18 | CASSPPGQGLGETQYF
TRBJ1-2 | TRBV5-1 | CASRADYGYTF
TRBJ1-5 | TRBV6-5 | CASSYPGQPQHF
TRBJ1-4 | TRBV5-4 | CASSLMTGGINEKLFF
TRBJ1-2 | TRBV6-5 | CASSHLRGTIYGYTF
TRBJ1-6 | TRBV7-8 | CASSLGGRPNSPLHF
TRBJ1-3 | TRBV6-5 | CASITGSGNTIYF
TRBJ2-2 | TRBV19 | CASGGFSGELFF
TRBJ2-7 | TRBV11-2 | CASSLDRLAGGPSYEQYF
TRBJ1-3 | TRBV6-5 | CASSTGSYGNTIYF
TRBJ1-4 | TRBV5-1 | CASSLGTSAEKLFF
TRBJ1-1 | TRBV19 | CASSSTNPGQGFTEAFF
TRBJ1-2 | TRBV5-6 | CASSSHRGLGYTF